These 32 T cell receptor beta chains were sequenced from one sample in a study of cytomegalovirus exposure and HLA in healthy donors. Researchers ran the PCR with 60 Vbeta and 13 Jbeta primers. Assay used: immunoSEQ multiplex PCR; TCRdb lists only in-frame clones, some missing. The table lists around 200,000 clones, 60% to 85% of them singletons. Sequenced material: PBMCs. These TCRs come from a woman aged 18-29 years in good health and CMV-seronegative.

The V and J genes are TRBV10-2 and TRBJ1-3; D not resolved. Trimming took off 3 bases at V and 5 bases at J, with 14 bases between the two ends. Germline loops: CDR1 WSHSY, CDR2 SAAADI. The CDR3 has 15 residues. The CDR3 coding sequence is TGCGCCAGCAGTGAAACTCACAGCCTCCGAAACACCATATATTTT. Protein sequence: CASSETHSLRNTIYF.

The chain links TRBV15 to TRBJ2-3; TRBD1 matches 9 bases. CDR1 is LNHNV and CDR2 is YYDKDF in the germline V gene (reference sequence). J was trimmed by 3 bases and V by 3 bases; bases with no gene match: 1. The CDR3 consists of 14 residues. CDR3 residues: CATSRGQGTDTQYF. The CDR3 nucleotides are TGTGCCACCAGCAGGGGACAGGGAACAGATACGCAGTATTTT.

This clone showed up just a few times. CDR3 residues: CATSIYPGTGGHQPQHF. The CDR3 DNA sequence: TGTGCCACCAGCATCTACCCCGGCACAGGGGGCCATCAGCCCCAGCATTTT. This chain joins TRBV15 and TRBJ1-5, with 9 bases fitting TRBD1. The trim removed 4 bases at V and 5 bases at J, leaving 12 bases unmatched. Germline V gene lookup returns CDR1 LNHNV and CDR2 YYDKDF (reference sequence). The length of the CDR3 is 17 residues.

The V call is TRBV5-8, the J call TRBJ2-7; tentatively, D is TRBD2 (6 bases). V was trimmed by 0 bases and J by 6 bases, leaving 16 bases between them. The CDR3 loop spans 15 amino acids. CDR1 and CDR2 (germline): SGHTS, YDEGEE. CDR3 in DNA: TGTGCCAGCAGCTTGGGCGGGGTCCTTATGGGCGAGCAGTACTTC. It specifies CASSLGGVLMGEQYF.

This sequence joins TRBV28 and TRBJ1-1; D remains ambiguous. CDR3 length: 14 residues. The V gene lost 6 bases and the J gene lost 0 bases, with 11 bases spanning the gap. The germline V gene has CDR1 MDHEN and CDR2 SYDVKM. In DNA, the CDR3 is TGTGCCAGCAGGAGGCGGCAGCTGAACACTGAAGCTTTCTTT. Protein: CASRRRQLNTEAFF.

The table lists this clone with a count of one. The chain employs TRBV5-1 and TRBJ2-7, with TRBD1 identical over 8 bases. The J segment lost 6 bases and the V segment lost 4 bases, leaving 6 bases of the junction unmatched. The CDR3 is 13 amino acids. Germline lookup yields CDR1 SGHRS and CDR2 YFSETQ. Here the CDR3 reads CASSLPGGGEQYF. CDR3 bases: TGCGCCAGCAGCCTTCCAGGGGGCGGCGAGCAGTACTTC.

V and J are TRBV5-4 and TRBJ1-1; D might be TRBD1 (6 bases). The V end was cut by 4 bases, the J end by 1 base, with 14 bases between. Germline CDR1 reads SGHNT; CDR2 reads YYREEE (reference sequence). The CDR3 loop spans 15 amino acids. CDR3 sequence reads: CASSLPGQRNTEAFF. CDR3 nucleotide sequence: TGTGCCAGCAGCCTTCCCGGACAGCGGAACACTGAAGCTTTCTTT.

The chain carries TRBV4-1 and TRBJ1-1; tentative D call: TRBD1 (5 bases). This CDR3 spans 14 amino acids. The V and J ends lost 4 bases and 0 bases respectively, with 9 bases between them. CDR1 and CDR2 (germline): MGHRA, YSYEKL. The CDR3 is CASSRGTVNTEAFF. The CDR3 nucleotides are TGCGCCAGCAGCCGGGGGACTGTGAACACTGAAGCTTTCTTT.

The chain joins TRBV13 to TRBJ2-1, with 7 bases matching TRBD2. Germline CDR1 PRHDT, CDR2 FYEKMQ (reference sequence). The CDR3 runs to 15 residues. Unmatched junction bases numbered 8, after V lost 4 bases and J lost 5 bases. CDR3 in amino acids: CASSSPRGSNNEQFF. In DNA, the CDR3 is TGTGCCAGCAGCTCGCCGCGGGGGAGCAACAATGAGCAGTTCTTC.

The chain recombines TRBV27 with TRBJ2-3; D unresolved. The germline V gene encodes CDR1 MNHEY and CDR2 SMNVEV (reference sequence). V dropped 5 bases and J dropped 5 bases, with 5 bases sitting between them. CDR3 size: 11 residues. CDR3 protein: CASSLGDTQYF. CDR3 DNA sequence: TGTGCCAGCAGTCTAGGAGATACGCAGTATTTT.

The V call is TRBV7-2, the J call TRBJ1-1; tentatively, D is TRBD1 (6 bases). This CDR3 spans 16 amino acids. The V end lost 4 bases, the J end lost 4 bases, and 19 bases lay between the germline ends. CDR1 is SGHTA and CDR2 is FQGNSA in the germline V gene. The CDR3 nucleotides read TGTGCCAGCAGCTCCCCTCATACAGGGAGGGTCACTGAAGCTTTCTTT. As protein: CASSSPHTGRVTEAFF.

The rearrangement uses TRBV6-5 and TRBJ1-5; 9 positions agree with TRBD1. This CDR3 is built from 14 residues. Germline CDR1 reads MNHEY; CDR2 reads SVGAGI. Trimming removed 6 bases from V and 6 bases from J; junction bases left unmatched: 6. CDR3 nucleotide sequence: TGTGCCAGCAGCCCGGGACAGGGCCCTCAGCCCCAGCATTTT. Translated, it gives CASSPGQGPQPQHF.

The chain recombines TRBV4-3 with TRBJ1-1; D may be TRBD1 (6 bases). V lost 3 bases and J 0 bases, leaving 11 bases between the germline ends. The CDR3 has 15 amino acids. CDR1 LGHNA and CDR2 YSLEER come from the germline V gene. The CDR3 sequence: CASSQFRQVNTEAFF. The DNA for the CDR3 is TGCGCCAGCAGCCAGTTTCGACAGGTGAACACTGAAGCTTTCTTT.

CDR3 amino acids: CASSDPGTVRTEAFF. For the CDR3, the DNA is TGTGCCAGCAGCGACCCCGGGACAGTTCGCACTGAAGCTTTCTTT. The chain recombines TRBV9 with TRBJ1-1; the match to TRBD1 covers 7 bases. Trimming at V came to 3 bases and at J to 4 bases, leaving 9 bases not matched to a gene. CDR3 length: 15 amino acids. Germline CDR1 reads SGDLS; CDR2 reads YYNGEE.

The chain couples TRBV30 to TRBJ1-5; D may be TRBD1 (5 bases). Trimming stripped 4 bases from V and 3 bases from J, with 10 bases between. The CDR3 contains 13 residues. Per the germline V gene, CDR1 is GTSNPN and CDR2 is SVGIG (reference sequence). CDR3 sequence reads: CAWKGPANQPQHF. The CDR3 DNA reads as TGTGCCTGGAAGGGGCCAGCCAATCAGCCCCAGCATTTT.

This clone was picked up one time. The gene calls are TRBV28 and TRBJ1-6; the match to TRBD1 covers 9 bases. Germline CDR1 and CDR2: MDHEN and SYDVKM. The CDR3 spans 16 residues. After removal of 7 bases from V and 7 bases from J, the junction contained 11 bases not matched to a gene. CDR3 sequence: CASKTPGQGENSPLHF. CDR3 coding DNA: TGTGCCAGCAAAACGCCGGGACAGGGAGAAAATTCACCCCTCCACTTT.

V is TRBV6-1 and J is TRBJ1-4, with D possibly TRBD1 on 5 matching bases. V was shortened by 2 bases and J by 4 bases, with 11 bases between the two germline ends. Per the germline V gene, CDR1 is MNHNS and CDR2 is SASEGT. The CDR3 length is 15 residues. This CDR3 reads CASSEPTDLNEKLFF. Written as DNA, the CDR3 is TGTGCCAGCAGTGAACCGACAGACCTTAATGAAAAACTGTTTTTT.

This chain links TRBV13 with TRBJ2-7, with TRBD2 matching 8 bases. The ends lost 2 bases at V and 1 base at J; junction bases unmatched: 7. CDR3 length: 16 residues. The germline gives CDR1 PRHDT, CDR2 FYEKMQ (reference sequence). CDR3 loop: CASSLSSRGGSYEQYF. CDR3 in DNA: TGTGCCAGCAGCTTATCTTCTCGCGGGGGGTCCTACGAGCAGTACTTC. The complete variable domain, with remaining parts taken from reference TRBV13 and TRBJ2-7, reads AAGVIQSPRHLIKEKRETATLKCYPIPRHDTVYWYQQGPGQDPQFLISFYEKMQSDKGSIPDRFSAQQFSDYHSELNMSSLELGDSALYFCASSLSSRGGSYEQYFGPGTRLTVT.

This clone has just one count. This sequence joins TRBV28 and TRBJ1-6; 8 bases fit TRBD1. Per the germline V gene, CDR1 is MDHEN and CDR2 is SYDVKM. The CDR3 is made up of 15 amino acids. V was clipped by 8 bases and J by 5 bases; unmatched bases: 8. The chain's CDR3 is CASGSRTGNNSPLHF. The CDR3 nucleotides are TGTGCCAGCGGTTCGAGGACAGGGAATAATTCACCCCTCCACTTT. Based on the CDR3 plus reference TRBV28 and TRBJ1-6, the full variable domain is DVKVTQSSRYLVKRTGEKVFLECVQDMDHENMFWYRQDPGLGLRLIYFSYDVKMKEKGDIPEGYSVSREKKERFSLILESASTNQTSMYLCASGSRTGNNSPLHFGNGTRLTVT.

This clone has only a few counts. This chain uses TRBV30 with TRBJ1-6; D remains unclear. Per the germline V gene, CDR1 is GTSNPN and CDR2 is SVGIG (reference sequence). This CDR3 contains 12 residues. V was cut by 8 bases and J by 13 bases, with 18 bases left in between. CDR3: CATSVFSWPLHF. CDR3 in DNA: TGTGCCACATCTGTCTTTTCGTGGCCCCTCCACTTT.

The chain carries TRBV7-8 and TRBJ1-5; D possibly corresponds to TRBD1 (5 bases). The germline CDR1 and CDR2 sequences are SGHVS and FQNEAQ. The CDR3 spans 18 residues. Trimming pared 0 bases from V and 0 bases from J, leaving 15 bases between. The CDR3 region is CASSLARNRPNSNQPQHF. DNA for the CDR3: TGTGCCAGCAGCTTAGCGAGGAACAGGCCTAATAGCAATCAGCCCCAGCATTTT.

The rearrangement uses TRBV7-2 and TRBJ1-4; D is unclear. The length of the CDR3 is 14 residues. V lost 1 base to trimming and J lost 5 bases, with 8 bases between them. From germline, CDR1 is SGHTA and CDR2 FQGNSA. For the CDR3, the DNA is TGTGCCAGCAGCTTAGGCAGTTTAAATGAAAAACTGTTTTTT. Amino acid sequence: CASSLGSLNEKLFF. The full variable domain, in which reference TRBV7-2 and TRBJ1-4 provide the parts outside the CDR3, is GAGVSQSPSNKVTEKGKDVELRCDPISGHTALYWYRQSLGQGLEFLIYFQGNSAPDKSGLPSDRFSAERTGGSVSTLTIQRTQQEDSAVYLCASSLGSLNEKLFFGSGTQLSVL.

This chain links TRBV9 with TRBJ1-1, with 7 bases identical to TRBD1. CDR3 size: 15 residues. Per germline, CDR1 SGDLS and CDR2 YYNGEE. J lost 4 bases, V lost 0 bases, and 6 bases had no gene match. The CDR3 DNA follows: TGTGCCAGCAGCGTAGTTGGGACAGCGGGCACTGAAGCTTTCTTT. Translated: CASSVVGTAGTEAFF.

This clone was observed a handful of times. The rearrangement joins TRBV5-1 to TRBJ1-6, with a weak D call TRBD1 (5 bases). V was cut by 0 bases and J by 5 bases, with 9 bases left in between. Germline-derived CDR1 and CDR2 are SGHRS and YFSETQ. The CDR3 covers 15 residues. The CDR3 DNA follows: TGCGCCAGCAGCTTGGGGGGACTCAATAATTCACCCCTCCACTTT. Translation gives CASSLGGLNNSPLHF.

The rearrangement joins TRBV19 to TRBJ2-3; possible D gene TRBD1, 5 bases. In germline, CDR1 is LNHDA, CDR2 SQIVND (reference sequence). The CDR3 covers 14 residues. Trimming left V 7 bases short and J 1 base short, with 12 bases between. CDR3 coding DNA: TGTGCCAGTAATCAGGGAAGGGGCACAGATACGCAGTATTTT. It is translated as CASNQGRGTDTQYF.

The sample holds a few counts of this clone. This sequence joins TRBV5-4 and TRBJ2-1; TRBD1 aligns across 9 bases. The V gene's germline CDR1 is SGHNT and CDR2 YYREEE (reference sequence). The CDR3 is 13 residues long. V lost 3 bases, J lost 7 bases, and 2 bases stayed unmatched. The CDR3 coding sequence is TGTGCCAGCAGCTGGACAGGGGAGAATGAGCAGTTCTTC. Residues: CASSWTGENEQFF.

This chain connects TRBV6-1 to TRBJ2-7; 10 bases map to TRBD1. V lost 3 bases to trimming and J lost 4 bases; unmatched junction nucleotides: 3. Germline assignment: CDR1 MNHNS and CDR2 SASEGT. This CDR3 has 14 residues. CDR3 region: CASSEGTGAYEQYF. The CDR3 nucleotides read TGTGCCAGCAGTGAGGGGACAGGGGCGTACGAGCAGTACTTC.

The chain uses TRBV4-1 and TRBJ2-5; D unclear. Trimming removed 1 base from V and 6 bases from J, with 15 bases in between. This CDR3 has 15 amino acids. Germline V lookup: CDR1 MGHRA, CDR2 YSYEKL. The CDR3 here is CASSQGSESLQTQYF. The CDR3 coding sequence is TGCGCCAGCAGCCAAGGCTCGGAGAGTCTACAGACCCAGTACTTC.

The chain is built from TRBV9 and TRBJ2-5; 7 bases map to TRBD2. The CDR3 runs to 14 residues. Germline V gene data show CDR1 as SGDLS and CDR2 as YYNGEE. J gave up 5 bases and V 4 bases, and 8 bases lay outside the gene matches. CDR3: CASSHGLGLETQYF. The CDR3 region has the DNA TGTGCCAGCAGCCATGGACTAGGGTTGGAGACCCAGTACTTC.

The V and J genes are TRBV6-1 and TRBJ2-7; the D gene is possibly TRBD2 (6 bases). The V gene lost 0 bases and the J gene lost 1 base, with 13 bases spanning the gap. The length of the CDR3 is 16 residues. Germline-derived CDR1 and CDR2 are MNHNS and SASEGT. The CDR3 sequence: CASSEASPGGSYEQYF. In DNA, the CDR3 is TGTGCCAGCAGTGAAGCCAGCCCTGGGGGGTCCTACGAGCAGTACTTC.

The chain has TRBV27 and TRBJ2-7; TRBD1 matches 10 bases. The length of the CDR3 is 15 residues. CDR1 is MNHEY and CDR2 is SMNVEV in the germline V gene (reference sequence). The J segment lost 2 bases and the V segment lost 10 bases, leaving 11 bases of the junction unmatched. CDR3 loop: CATKPGTGAAYEQYF. CDR3 coding DNA: TGTGCCACGAAACCCGGGACAGGGGCCGCCTACGAGCAGTACTTC.

V gene TRBV9 combines with J gene TRBJ2-5, with 10 positions matching TRBD2. CDR1 and CDR2 (germline): SGDLS, YYNGEE. V was clipped by 5 bases and J by 2 bases; unmatched bases: 6. The length of the CDR3 is 15 residues. DNA of the CDR3: TGTGCCAGCAGTTTAAGCGGGAGGGTGCAAGAGACCCAGTACTTC. It encodes CASSLSGRVQETQYF.